One sample yielded the 22 T cell receptor beta chains listed below, sequenced in a study of blood T cell repertoires in COVID-19. The repertoire was sequenced with immunoSEQ multiplex PCR; TCRdb's copy has only in-frame clones and lacks some. Of 300,000 to 350,000 clones detected, roughly 90% appear once; the ten largest clones hold around 4.5%. Specimen: PBMCs or T cells enriched from blood (not recorded which). These receptor sequences come from a woman under 30 with acute COVID-19.

This clone has just one count. The rearrangement uses TRBV27 and TRBJ1-5; TRBD1 matches 8 bases. V dropped 4 bases and J dropped 6; count of bases not matched to a gene: 14. CDR3 length: 17 residues. Germline V gives CDR1 MNHEY, CDR2 SMNVEV (reference sequence). The CDR3 DNA sequence: TGTGCCAGCAGTTCATACAGGGGGAAAGGGCTAGGTCAGCCCCAGCATTTT. This gives the protein CASSSYRGKGLGQPQHF.

J is TRBJ1-5 and V is TRBV27; D gene uncertain. This CDR3 region has 13 residues. Germline V CDR1 and CDR2: MNHEY, SMNVEV (reference sequence). V was clipped by 2 bases and J by 5 bases, with 7 bases between them. CDR3 coding DNA: TGTGCCAGCAGTTTAGGAGGTGATCAGCCCCAGCATTTT. Translated, it gives CASSLGGDQPQHF.

V usage is TRBV19 and J usage is TRBJ2-2; maybe TRBD2 (6 bases). V was pared by 7 bases and J by 7 bases, with 16 bases between. Germline lookup yields CDR1 LNHDA and CDR2 SQIVND (reference sequence). CDR3 size: 14 residues. CDR3 amino acids: CASTTGGKNGELFF. CDR3 nucleotide sequence: TGTGCCAGTACCACTGGAGGGAAGAACGGGGAGCTGTTTTTT.

The rearrangement uses TRBV30 and TRBJ2-7; 11 bases align to TRBD2. This CDR3 is built from 16 residues. The germline V gene encodes CDR1 GTSNPN and CDR2 SVGIG (reference sequence). After removal of 3 bases from V and 5 bases from J, the junction contained 12 bases not matched to a gene. The CDR3 loop is CAWSRTRTSGPNEQYF. CDR3 nucleotide sequence: TGTGCCTGGAGCAGAACCCGGACTAGCGGGCCGAACGAGCAGTACTTC.

The J gene is TRBJ2-5, the V gene TRBV14, with a possible D match to TRBD2 (5 bases). V lost 1 base and J lost 5, with 11 bases in between. The CDR3 has 14 residues. The germline CDR1 and CDR2 sequences are SGHDN and FVKESK. The CDR3 sequence is CASSQVSPGETQYF. CDR3 DNA: TGTGCCAGCAGCCAAGTTTCCCCGGGGGAGACCCAGTACTTC. Combining the CDR3 with reference TRBV14 and TRBJ2-5 gives the whole variable domain EAGVTQFPSHSVIEKGQTVTLRCDPISGHDNLYWYRRVMGKEIKFLLHFVKESKQDESGMPNNRFLAERTGGTYSTLKVQPAELEDSGVYFCASSQVSPGETQYFGPGTRLLVL.

This chain joins TRBV6-5 and TRBJ2-3, with 12 positions matching TRBD2. The CDR3 length is 14 residues. The ends lost 8 bases at V and 5 bases at J; junction bases unmatched: 5. From germline, CDR1 is MNHEY and CDR2 SVGAGI. CDR3 nucleotides: TGTGCCAGCGCGGGACTAGCGGGTTTAGATACGCAGTATTTT. Translating gives CASAGLAGLDTQYF.

The rearrangement uses TRBV27 and TRBJ1-1, with a possible D match to TRBD1 (6 bases). V lost 5 bases to trimming and J lost 3 bases, with 13 bases between them. Germline CDR1 is MNHEY and CDR2 is SMNVEV (reference sequence). The CDR3 spans 14 residues. The CDR3 nucleotides read TGTGCCAGCAGTCCTTTATACAGGGACACTGAAGCTTTCTTT. Amino acids: CASSPLYRDTEAFF.

The rearrangement joins TRBV15 to TRBJ2-5, with 7 bases aligning to TRBD2. Trimming removed 0 bases from V and 5 bases from J; junction bases left unmatched: 3. The CDR3 runs 14 residues. The germline V gene has CDR1 LNHNV and CDR2 YYDKDF (reference sequence). CDR3 loop: CATSRDAGVETQYF. DNA of the CDR3: TGTGCCACCAGCAGAGACGCGGGAGTGGAGACCCAGTACTTC.

The V call is TRBV28, the J call TRBJ2-7; 8 bases fit TRBD2. The CDR3 runs to 16 residues. V was clipped by 2 bases and J by 0 bases; unmatched bases: 6. Germline CDR1 reads MDHEN; CDR2 reads SYDVKM. CDR3 in DNA: TGTGCCAGCAGTTTACCTCCCAGCGGGAGCTCCTACGAGCAGTACTTC. This codes for CASSLPPSGSSYEQYF.

CDR3 amino acids: CASRDGTGVASYEQYF. Here the CDR3 DNA reads TGTGCCAGCAGGGACGGGACAGGGGTCGCATCCTACGAGCAGTACTTC. The chain links TRBV2 to TRBJ2-7; 10 positions agree with TRBD1. The CDR3 extends over 16 amino acids. J gave up 1 base and V 6 bases, and 9 bases lay outside the gene matches. Germline values: CDR1 SNHLY, CDR2 FYNNEI.

The chain uses TRBV7-8 and TRBJ2-3; 12 bases are a match to TRBD2. There are 18 residues in the CDR3. The V gene's germline CDR1 is SGHVS and CDR2 FQNEAQ. Trimming took 1 base from V and 6 from J; bases not matched to a gene: 11. The CDR3 DNA is TGTGCCAGCAGCTTAGGAAAGGGACTAGCGGGTAGGGGGGATACGCAGTATTTT. It yields the protein CASSLGKGLAGRGDTQYF.

The rearrangement links TRBV11-3 to TRBJ2-7, with 11 bases matching TRBD2. Looked up from germline, CDR1 is SGHNT and CDR2 is YENEEA. J lost 4 bases, V lost 5 bases, and 7 bases had no gene match. This CDR3 has 15 amino acids. This CDR3 is CASSVTSGKVYEQYF. DNA of the CDR3: TGTGCCAGCAGCGTGACTAGCGGGAAGGTTTACGAGCAGTACTTC.

V and J are TRBV5-1 and TRBJ2-1, with D possibly matching TRBD2 (6 bases). V dropped 0 bases and J dropped 5 bases, with 9 bases sitting between them. Per the germline V gene, CDR1 is SGHRS and CDR2 is YFSETQ. The CDR3 spans 14 residues. The CDR3 region is CASSLGPSDNEQFF. The CDR3 DNA reads as TGCGCCAGCAGCTTGGGCCCTAGCGACAATGAGCAGTTCTTC.

The chain carries TRBV6-5 and TRBJ1-1; a possible D gene is TRBD1 (6 bases). Germline CDR1 and CDR2: MNHEY and SVGAGI. The CDR3 contains 14 residues. V shed 7 bases and J shed 1 base, with 13 bases lying between them. CDR3 DNA sequence: TGTGCCAGCACCACACGGGGGGCGAACACTGAAGCTTTCTTT. Translation gives CASTTRGANTEAFF.

CDR3 sequence: CAWTAGTSPLHF. CDR3 DNA: TGTGCCTGGACTGCGGGAACTTCACCCCTCCACTTT. The chain is built from TRBV30 and TRBJ1-6; D remains ambiguous. Per the germline V gene, CDR1 is GTSNPN and CDR2 is SVGIG (reference sequence). V dropped 4 bases and J dropped 9 bases, with 10 bases sitting between them. CDR3 length: 12 amino acids.

The V call is TRBV11-2, the J call TRBJ1-4; the D gene is possibly TRBD1 (6 bases). The CDR3 runs 19 residues. The V end was cut by 1 base, the J end by 7 bases, with 25 bases between. The germline CDR1 and CDR2 sequences are SGHAT and FQNNGV. The CDR3 nucleotides read TGTGCCAGCAGCTTAGGGCAGGGGCGTCGAGCGCGATCGGTTGAAAAACTGTTTTTT. Residues: CASSLGQGRRARSVEKLFF.

This clone was recorded only once. The chain has TRBV14 and TRBJ2-1; D is undetermined. CDR3 length: 14 residues. From germline, CDR1 is SGHDN and CDR2 FVKESK. V lost 0 bases and J 5 bases, leaving 8 bases between the germline ends. CDR3: CASSQEMADNEQFF. CDR3 DNA sequence: TGTGCCAGCAGCCAAGAGATGGCCGACAATGAGCAGTTCTTC.

The chain combines TRBV28 with TRBJ1-4, with TRBD1 identical over 10 bases. Trimming took 6 bases from V and 4 from J; bases not matched to a gene: 8. Germline V gives CDR1 MDHEN, CDR2 SYDVKM. This CDR3 spans 16 amino acids. This chain's CDR3 is CASRLTGGAGNEKLFF. In DNA form, the CDR3 reads TGTGCCAGCAGACTGACAGGGGGCGCGGGTAATGAAAAACTGTTTTTT.

The CDR3 loop is CASSLGQVGNEQFF. Written as DNA, the CDR3 is TGTGCCAGCAGTTTAGGGCAGGTTGGAAATGAGCAGTTCTTC. The V call is TRBV28, the J call TRBJ2-1, with D unclear. CDR1 and CDR2 (germline): MDHEN, SYDVKM. CDR3 length: 14 residues. V was clipped by 2 bases and J by 7 bases, with 12 bases between them.

The chain is built from TRBV5-6 and TRBJ2-2, with D uncertain. This CDR3 spans 13 amino acids. V was clipped by 6 bases and J by 1 base, with 7 bases between them. From germline, CDR1 is SGHDT and CDR2 YYEEEE. Here the CDR3 DNA reads TGTGCCAGCACCCGACAGAACACCGGGGAGCTGTTTTTT. Residues: CASTRQNTGELFF.

This rearrangement joins TRBV6-6 to TRBJ2-7; 8 bases are shared with TRBD1. The germline CDR1 and CDR2 sequences are MNHNY and SVGAGI (reference sequence). The CDR3 extends over 15 amino acids. The junction had 7 bases not matched to a gene; V was cut back by 6 bases and J by 0 bases. The CDR3 spells CASSRRQGSSYEQYF. The CDR3 DNA is TGTGCCAGCAGCCGGCGACAGGGGAGCTCCTACGAGCAGTACTTC.

V usage is TRBV7-3 and J usage is TRBJ2-3; 8 bases agree with TRBD1. After removal of 4 bases from V and 2 bases from J, the junction contained 11 bases not matched to a gene. The CDR3 runs to 17 residues. Germline V gene lookup returns CDR1 SGHTA and CDR2 FQGTGA. The CDR3 region has the DNA TGTGCCAGCAGCTCGAGAAAGGCAGGGGGCCTCACAGATACGCAGTATTTT. It codes for CASSSRKAGGLTDTQYF.